The T cell receptor (beta chain) described here comes from a study of blood T cell repertoires in COVID-19. Study context: Donors in the United States, Italy and Spain gave samples during acute or convalescent COVID-19.

The sample holds a few counts of this clone. With 7 bases clipped from V and 8 bases from J, the junction kept 7 bases outside the gene matches. This CDR3 has 13 amino acids. The germline CDR1 and CDR2 sequences are LGHNA and YNFKEQ. Only in-frame clones appear in the TCRdb table, and some are missing; sequencing was by immunoSEQ multiplex PCR. The table records around 100,000 clones, around four fifths of them present only once. The V call is TRBV4-2, the J call TRBJ2-2; 7 bases line up with TRBD2. The sequencing sample was made of peripheral blood. The source of this sequence is a man in his forties or fifties with active or convalescent COVID-19. The CDR3 DNA follows: TGTGCCAGCACGGGGGAGGGCCGGGGGGAGCTGTTTTTT. This translates into CASTGEGRGELFF.